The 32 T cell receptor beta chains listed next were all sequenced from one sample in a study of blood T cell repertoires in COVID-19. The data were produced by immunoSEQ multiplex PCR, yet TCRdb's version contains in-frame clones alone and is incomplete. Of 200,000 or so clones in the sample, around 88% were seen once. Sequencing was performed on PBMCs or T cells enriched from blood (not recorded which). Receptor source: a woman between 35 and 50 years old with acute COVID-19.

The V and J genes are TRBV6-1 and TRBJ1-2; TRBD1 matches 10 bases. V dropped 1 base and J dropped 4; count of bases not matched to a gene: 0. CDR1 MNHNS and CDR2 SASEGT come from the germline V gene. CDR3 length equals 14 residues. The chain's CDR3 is CASSEGTGGYGYTF. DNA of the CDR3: TGTGCCAGCAGTGAAGGGACAGGGGGCTATGGCTACACCTTC.

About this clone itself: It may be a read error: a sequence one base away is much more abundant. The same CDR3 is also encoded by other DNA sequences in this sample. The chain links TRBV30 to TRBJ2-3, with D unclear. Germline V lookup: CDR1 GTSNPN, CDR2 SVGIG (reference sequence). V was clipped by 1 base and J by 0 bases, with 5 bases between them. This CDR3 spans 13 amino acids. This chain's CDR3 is CAWSGASTDTQYF. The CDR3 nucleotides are TGTGCCTGGAGTGGGGCCAGCACAGATACGCAGTATTTT.

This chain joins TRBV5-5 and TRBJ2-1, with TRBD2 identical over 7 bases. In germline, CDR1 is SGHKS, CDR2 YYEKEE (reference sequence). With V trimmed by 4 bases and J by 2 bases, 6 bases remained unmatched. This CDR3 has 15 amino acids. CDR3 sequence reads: CASSREGTTYNEQFF. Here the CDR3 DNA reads TGTGCCAGCAGCCGCGAAGGGACTACCTACAATGAGCAGTTCTTC.

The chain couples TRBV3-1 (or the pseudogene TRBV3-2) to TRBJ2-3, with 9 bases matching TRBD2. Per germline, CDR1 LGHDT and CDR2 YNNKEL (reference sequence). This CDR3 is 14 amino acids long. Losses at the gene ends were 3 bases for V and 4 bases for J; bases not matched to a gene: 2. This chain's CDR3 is CASSQSSGADTQYF. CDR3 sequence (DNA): TGTGCCAGCAGCCAGTCTAGCGGGGCAGATACGCAGTATTTT.

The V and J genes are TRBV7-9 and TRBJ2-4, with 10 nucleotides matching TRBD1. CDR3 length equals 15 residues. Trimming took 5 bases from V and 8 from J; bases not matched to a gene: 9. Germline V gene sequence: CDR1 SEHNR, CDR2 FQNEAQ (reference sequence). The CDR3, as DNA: TGTGCCAGCAGCCCCCGACAGGGGGCCACGGACATTCAGTACTTC. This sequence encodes CASSPRQGATDIQYF.

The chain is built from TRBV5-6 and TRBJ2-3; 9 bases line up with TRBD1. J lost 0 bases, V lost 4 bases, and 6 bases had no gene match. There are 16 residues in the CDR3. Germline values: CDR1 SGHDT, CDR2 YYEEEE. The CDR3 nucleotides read TGTGCCAGCAGCGAAACCGGGACAGGGAGCACAGATACGCAGTATTTT. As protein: CASSETGTGSTDTQYF.

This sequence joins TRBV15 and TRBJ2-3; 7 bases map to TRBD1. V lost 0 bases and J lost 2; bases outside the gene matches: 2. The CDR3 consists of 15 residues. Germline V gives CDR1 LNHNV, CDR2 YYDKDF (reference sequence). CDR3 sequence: CATSREDRTTDTQYF. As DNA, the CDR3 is TGTGCCACCAGCAGAGAGGACAGGACCACAGATACGCAGTATTTT.

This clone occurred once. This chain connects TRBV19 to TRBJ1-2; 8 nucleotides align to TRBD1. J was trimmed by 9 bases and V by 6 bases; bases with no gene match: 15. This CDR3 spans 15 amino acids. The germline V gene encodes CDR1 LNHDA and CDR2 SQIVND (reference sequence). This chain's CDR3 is CASSIIQGGVSRYTF. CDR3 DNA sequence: TGTGCCAGTAGCATAATACAGGGGGGGGTTTCGCGCTACACCTTC.

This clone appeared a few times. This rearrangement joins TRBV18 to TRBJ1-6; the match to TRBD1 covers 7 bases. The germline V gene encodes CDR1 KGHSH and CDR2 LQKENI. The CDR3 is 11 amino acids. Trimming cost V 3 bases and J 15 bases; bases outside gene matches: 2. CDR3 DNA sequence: TGTGCCAGCTCACCGGGACAGTTCCTCCACTTT. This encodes CASSPGQFLHF.

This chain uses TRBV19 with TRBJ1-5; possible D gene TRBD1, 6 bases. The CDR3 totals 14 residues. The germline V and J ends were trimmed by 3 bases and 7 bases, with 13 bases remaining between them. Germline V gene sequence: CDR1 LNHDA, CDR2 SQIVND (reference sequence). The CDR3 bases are TGTGCCAGTAGTATGGGCGAGGGGGTCCAGCCCCAGCATTTT. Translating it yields CASSMGEGVQPQHF.

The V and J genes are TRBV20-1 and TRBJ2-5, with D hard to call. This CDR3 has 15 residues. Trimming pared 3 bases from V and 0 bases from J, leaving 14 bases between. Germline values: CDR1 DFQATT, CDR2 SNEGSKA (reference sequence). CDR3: CSASPSVGNQETQYF. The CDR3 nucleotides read TGCAGTGCTAGTCCAAGCGTCGGCAACCAAGAGACCCAGTACTTC.

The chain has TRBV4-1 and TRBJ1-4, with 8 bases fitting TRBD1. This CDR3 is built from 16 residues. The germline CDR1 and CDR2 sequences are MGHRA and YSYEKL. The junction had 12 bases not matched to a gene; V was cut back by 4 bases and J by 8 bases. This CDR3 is CASSLDTGTGEEKLFF. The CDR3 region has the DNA TGCGCCAGCAGCCTCGATACCGGGACAGGAGAGGAAAAACTGTTTTTT.

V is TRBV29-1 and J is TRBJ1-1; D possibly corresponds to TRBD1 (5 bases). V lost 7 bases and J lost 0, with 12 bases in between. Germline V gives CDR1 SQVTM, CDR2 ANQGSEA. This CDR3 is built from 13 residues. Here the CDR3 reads CSARTSMNTEAFF. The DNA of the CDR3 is TGCAGCGCCCGGACAAGCATGAACACTGAAGCTTTCTTT. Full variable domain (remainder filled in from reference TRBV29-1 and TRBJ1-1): SAVISQKPSRDICQRGTSLTIQCQVDSQVTMMFWYRQQPGQSLTLIATANQGSEATYESGFVIDKFPISRPNLTFSTLTVSNMSPEDSSIYLCSARTSMNTEAFFGQGTRLTVV.

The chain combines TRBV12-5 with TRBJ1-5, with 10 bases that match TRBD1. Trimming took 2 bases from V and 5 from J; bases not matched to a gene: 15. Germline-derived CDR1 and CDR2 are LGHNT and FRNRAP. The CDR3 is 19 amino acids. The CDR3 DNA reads TGTGCTAGTGGTTTGATGAGACCGGGACAGGGGTCCGGGGATCAGCCCCAGCATTTT. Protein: CASGLMRPGQGSGDQPQHF.

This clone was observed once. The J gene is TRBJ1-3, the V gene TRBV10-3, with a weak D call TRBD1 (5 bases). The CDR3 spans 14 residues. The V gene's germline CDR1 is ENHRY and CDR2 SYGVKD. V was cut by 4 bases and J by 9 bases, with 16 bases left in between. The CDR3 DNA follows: TGTGCCATCAGTGCAGGGCCCGCACTTCGCACCATATATTTT. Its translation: CAISAGPALRTIYF.

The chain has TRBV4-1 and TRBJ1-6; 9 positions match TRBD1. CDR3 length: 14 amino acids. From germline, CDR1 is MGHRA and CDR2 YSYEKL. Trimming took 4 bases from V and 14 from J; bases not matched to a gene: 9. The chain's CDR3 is CASSPRDRASSLHF. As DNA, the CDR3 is TGCGCCAGCAGCCCACGGGACAGGGCCTCATCCCTCCACTTT.

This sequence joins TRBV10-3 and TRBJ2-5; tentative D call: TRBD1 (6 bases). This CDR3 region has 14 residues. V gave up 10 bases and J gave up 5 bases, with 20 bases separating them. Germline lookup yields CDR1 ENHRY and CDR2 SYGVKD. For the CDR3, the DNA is TGTGCCACCCTACCCCAAACAGGGCCGGAGACCCAGTACTTC. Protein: CATLPQTGPETQYF.

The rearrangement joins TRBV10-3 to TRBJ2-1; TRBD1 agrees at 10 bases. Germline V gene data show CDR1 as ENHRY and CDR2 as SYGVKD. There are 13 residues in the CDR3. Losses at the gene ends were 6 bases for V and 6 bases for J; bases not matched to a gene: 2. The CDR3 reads CAISRDRGNEQFF. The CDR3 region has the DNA TGTGCCATCAGCCGGGACAGGGGCAATGAGCAGTTCTTC.

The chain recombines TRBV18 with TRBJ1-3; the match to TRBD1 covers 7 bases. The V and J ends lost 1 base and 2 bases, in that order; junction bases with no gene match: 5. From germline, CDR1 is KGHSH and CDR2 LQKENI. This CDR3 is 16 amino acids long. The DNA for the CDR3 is TGTGCCAGCTCACCACTCACAGGGGAAGCTGGAAACACCATATATTTT. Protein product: CASSPLTGEAGNTIYF.

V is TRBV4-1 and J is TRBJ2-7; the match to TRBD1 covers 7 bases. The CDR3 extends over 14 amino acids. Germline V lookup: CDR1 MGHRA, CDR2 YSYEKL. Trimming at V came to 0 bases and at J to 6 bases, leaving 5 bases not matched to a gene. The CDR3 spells CASSQDPAGGEQYF. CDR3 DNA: TGCGCCAGCAGCCAAGACCCGGCAGGGGGCGAGCAGTACTTC.

The CDR3 region has the DNA TGTGCCAGCACCCGGACAGGGCCCGGGGAGATTCAGTACTTC. It translates to CASTRTGPGEIQYF. The gene calls are TRBV7-2 and TRBJ2-4, with TRBD1 matching over 8 bases. The length of the CDR3 is 14 residues. Trimming at V came to 7 bases and at J to 10 bases, leaving 12 bases not matched to a gene. The germline CDR1 and CDR2 sequences are SGHTA and FQGNSA. The entire variable domain, with the rest obtained from reference TRBV7-2 and TRBJ2-4, is as follows: GAGVSQSPSNKVTEKGKDVELRCDPISGHTALYWYRQSLGQGLEFLIYFQGNSAPDKSGLPSDRFSAERTGGSVSTLTIQRTQQEDSAVYLCASTRTGPGEIQYFGAGTRLSVL.

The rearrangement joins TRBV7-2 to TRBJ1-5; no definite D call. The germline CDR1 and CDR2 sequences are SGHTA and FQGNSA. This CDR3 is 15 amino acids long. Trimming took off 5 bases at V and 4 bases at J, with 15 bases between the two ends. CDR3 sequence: CASSPSELRNQPQHF. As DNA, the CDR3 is TGTGCCAGCAGCCCCAGCGAGCTACGAAATCAGCCCCAGCATTTT.

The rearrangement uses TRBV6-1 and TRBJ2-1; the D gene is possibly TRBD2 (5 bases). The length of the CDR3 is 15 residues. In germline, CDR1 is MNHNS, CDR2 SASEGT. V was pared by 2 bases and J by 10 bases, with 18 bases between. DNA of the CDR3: TGTGCCAGCAGTGAACGCCGGGATCCAAAGGGCGAGCAGTTCTTC. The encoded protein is CASSERRDPKGEQFF.

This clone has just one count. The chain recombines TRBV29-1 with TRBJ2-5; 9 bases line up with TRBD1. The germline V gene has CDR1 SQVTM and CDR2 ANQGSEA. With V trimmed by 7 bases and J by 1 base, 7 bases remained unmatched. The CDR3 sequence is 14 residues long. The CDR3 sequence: CSAQTGGVQETQYF. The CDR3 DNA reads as TGCAGCGCCCAGACAGGGGGGGTCCAAGAGACCCAGTACTTC.

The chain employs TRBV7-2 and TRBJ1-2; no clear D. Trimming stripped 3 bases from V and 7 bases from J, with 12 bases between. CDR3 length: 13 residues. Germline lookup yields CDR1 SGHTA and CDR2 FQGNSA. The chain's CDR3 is CASSFTPTGGYTF. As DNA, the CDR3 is TGTGCCAGCAGCTTCACGCCCACCGGTGGCTACACCTTC.

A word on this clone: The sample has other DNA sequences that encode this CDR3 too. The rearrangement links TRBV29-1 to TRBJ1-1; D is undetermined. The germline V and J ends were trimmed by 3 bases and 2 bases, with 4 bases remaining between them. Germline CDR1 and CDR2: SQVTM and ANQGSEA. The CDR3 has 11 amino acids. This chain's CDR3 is CSVERNTEAFF. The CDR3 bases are TGCAGCGTTGAGAGAAACACTGAAGCTTTCTTT. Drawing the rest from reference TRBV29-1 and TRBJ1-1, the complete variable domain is SAVISQKPSRDICQRGTSLTIQCQVDSQVTMMFWYRQQPGQSLTLIATANQGSEATYESGFVIDKFPISRPNLTFSTLTVSNMSPEDSSIYLCSVERNTEAFFGQGTRLTVV.

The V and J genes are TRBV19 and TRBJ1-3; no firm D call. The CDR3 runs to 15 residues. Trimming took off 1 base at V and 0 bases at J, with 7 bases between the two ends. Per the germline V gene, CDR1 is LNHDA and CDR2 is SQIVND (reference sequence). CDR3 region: CASSIVGSSGNTIYF. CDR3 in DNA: TGTGCCAGTAGTATAGTTGGGAGCTCTGGAAACACCATATATTTT.

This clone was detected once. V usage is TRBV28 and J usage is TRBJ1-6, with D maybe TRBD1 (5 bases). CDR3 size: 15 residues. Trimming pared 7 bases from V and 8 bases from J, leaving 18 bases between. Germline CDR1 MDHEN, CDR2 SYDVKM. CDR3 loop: CASITRGRGDSPLHF. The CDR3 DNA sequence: TGTGCCAGCATAACGCGGGGGAGGGGCGATTCACCCCTCCACTTT.

As DNA, the CDR3 is TGTGCCAGCGGACCCACAAAGATTAGGGGCATCACCGGGGAGCTGTTTTTT. It encodes CASGPTKIRGITGELFF. V is TRBV27 and J is TRBJ2-2; D might be TRBD1 (5 bases). V lost 8 bases and J lost 4, with 23 bases in between. The germline V gene has CDR1 MNHEY and CDR2 SMNVEV (reference sequence). The CDR3 is 17 residues long.

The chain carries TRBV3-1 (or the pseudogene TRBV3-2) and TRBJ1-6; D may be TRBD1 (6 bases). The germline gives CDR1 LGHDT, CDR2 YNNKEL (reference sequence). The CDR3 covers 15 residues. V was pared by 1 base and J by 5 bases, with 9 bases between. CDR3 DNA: TGTGCCAGCAGCCAAGCCAGGGGAGATAATTCACCCCTCCACTTT. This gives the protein CASSQARGDNSPLHF.

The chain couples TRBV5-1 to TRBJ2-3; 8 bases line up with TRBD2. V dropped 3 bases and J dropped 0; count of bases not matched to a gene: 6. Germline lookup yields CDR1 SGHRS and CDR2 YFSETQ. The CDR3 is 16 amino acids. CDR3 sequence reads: CASSYSSGYSTDTQYF. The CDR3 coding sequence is TGCGCCAGCAGCTACTCTAGCGGGTACAGCACAGATACGCAGTATTTT.

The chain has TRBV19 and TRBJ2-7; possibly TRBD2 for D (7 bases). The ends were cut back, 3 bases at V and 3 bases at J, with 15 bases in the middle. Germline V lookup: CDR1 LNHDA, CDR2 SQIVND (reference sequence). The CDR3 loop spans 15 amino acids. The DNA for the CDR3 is TGTGCCAGTAGTATGGAGGCCGGGGGGCGCTACGAGCAGTACGTC. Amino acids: CASSMEAGGRYEQYV.